A single sample gave rise to the 24 T cell receptor beta chains below, sequenced in a study of blood T cell repertoires in COVID-19. The assay was immunoSEQ multiplex PCR, and TCRdb's table has in-frame clones only and misses some. The sample has about 100,000 clones; roughly nine tenths are singletons. Sequencing was done on a sample of peripheral blood. These receptors were taken from a man aged 45-65 years with acute or convalescent COVID-19.

The chain couples TRBV11-2 to TRBJ1-2; D gene unclear. Per germline, CDR1 SGHAT and CDR2 FQNNGV. The CDR3 loop spans 12 amino acids. The germline V and J ends were trimmed by 2 bases and 5 bases, with 6 bases remaining between them. The CDR3: CASSLSGYGYTF. CDR3 nucleotides: TGTGCCAGCAGCTTATCCGGGTATGGCTACACCTTC.

J is TRBJ1-2 and V is TRBV19; D remains unclear. Germline loops: CDR1 LNHDA, CDR2 SQIVND (reference sequence). The CDR3 has 16 amino acids. V was cut by 4 bases and J by 2 bases, with 17 bases left in between. CDR3 sequence reads: CASSNPEGRLNYGYTF. The CDR3 region has the DNA TGTGCCAGTAGTAATCCCGAGGGCAGGCTCAACTATGGCTACACCTTC.

The rearrangement joins TRBV5-1 to TRBJ2-2, with 8 nucleotides matching TRBD1. The trim removed 4 bases at V and 4 bases at J, leaving 12 bases unmatched. The CDR3 contains 17 residues. Germline-derived CDR1 and CDR2 are SGHRS and YFSETQ. CDR3 DNA sequence: TGCGCCAGCAGCCCGCCACTTACAGGGGGTGCCACCGGGGAGCTGTTTTTT. It specifies CASSPPLTGGATGELFF.

V gene TRBV5-4 combines with J gene TRBJ2-5, with D tentatively TRBD2 (7 bases). The CDR3 sequence is 14 residues long. The germline V and J ends were trimmed by 7 bases and 5 bases, with 18 bases remaining between them. CDR1 SGHNT and CDR2 YYREEE come from the germline V gene (reference sequence). CDR3: CASRKGGGLETQYF. The CDR3 nucleotides read TGTGCCAGCCGTAAAGGGGGGGGTTTGGAGACCCAGTACTTC.

The chain joins TRBV10-1 to TRBJ1-1; the D gene is possibly TRBD1 (6 bases). V was trimmed by 5 bases and J by 0 bases, leaving 10 bases between them. This CDR3 is built from 14 residues. Germline loops: CDR1 WNHNN, CDR2 SYGVQD (reference sequence). The CDR3 reads CASSPGVMNTEAFF. CDR3 coding DNA: TGCGCCAGCAGTCCAGGGGTAATGAACACTGAAGCTTTCTTT.

This clone was seen more than once but under ten times. The chain carries TRBV19 and TRBJ1-3; TRBD1 aligns across 8 bases. Trimming cost V 7 bases and J 4 bases; bases outside gene matches: 6. The CDR3 loop spans 14 amino acids. From germline, CDR1 is LNHDA and CDR2 SQIVND (reference sequence). This chain's CDR3 is CASNPRGRGNTIYF. CDR3 DNA sequence: TGTGCCAGTAACCCCAGGGGGCGCGGAAACACCATATATTTT.

This chain joins TRBV10-3 and TRBJ1-6; possibly TRBD1 for D (6 bases). Germline CDR1 is ENHRY and CDR2 is SYGVKD. The V gene lost 2 bases and the J gene lost 6 bases, with 11 bases spanning the gap. CDR3 size: 15 residues. The DNA of the CDR3 is TGTGCCATCAGTGAGATACAGGGAATTAATTCACCCCTCCACTTT. Amino acid sequence: CAISEIQGINSPLHF.

The gene calls are TRBV19 and TRBJ2-1, with a weak D call TRBD1 (6 bases). Germline CDR1 LNHDA, CDR2 SQIVND (reference sequence). V dropped 9 bases and J dropped 8 bases, with 11 bases sitting between them. The CDR3 totals 11 residues. CDR3 coding DNA: TGTGCCAGCGAACAGGGCTATGAGCAGTTCTTC. As protein: CASEQGYEQFF.

The gene calls are TRBV28 and TRBJ1-3; 11 positions match TRBD1. There are 16 residues in the CDR3. V trimming: 8 bases; J trimming: 2 bases; junction bases outside the gene matches: 8. Germline CDR1 MDHEN, CDR2 SYDVKM. In nucleotides, the CDR3 is TGTGCCAGCGGTAGCGGGACAGGGGGAACTGGAAACACCATATATTTT. Translating gives CASGSGTGGTGNTIYF.

The chain employs TRBV6-1 and TRBJ1-5, with D hard to call. Germline V gene sequence: CDR1 MNHNS, CDR2 SASEGT. V gave up 3 bases and J gave up 0 bases, with 9 bases separating them. There are 15 residues in the CDR3. CDR3 bases: TGTGCCAGCAGTGATAATCCGTATAGCAATCAGCCCCAGCATTTT. Its translation: CASSDNPYSNQPQHF.

This chain connects TRBV11-3 to TRBJ2-5, with 8 bases aligning to TRBD1. The length of the CDR3 is 17 residues. V shed 5 bases and J 2 bases; nucleotides not matched to a gene: 13. Looked up from germline, CDR1 is SGHNT and CDR2 is YENEEA. CDR3 nucleotides: TGTGCCAGCAGCAGATCCGACCGGGACAGGCGACAAGAGACCCAGTACTTC. Its protein is CASSRSDRDRRQETQYF.

The chain employs TRBV27 and TRBJ1-2; unclear D gene. The germline CDR1 and CDR2 sequences are MNHEY and SMNVEV (reference sequence). The CDR3 contains 15 residues. V gave up 6 bases and J gave up 1 base, with 15 bases separating them. CDR3 in DNA: TGTGCCAGCAGGGCCTCCGGGATTAATAACTATGGCTACACCTTC. Amino acid sequence: CASRASGINNYGYTF.

This chain connects TRBV6-6 to TRBJ1-5, with TRBD1 identical over 8 bases. CDR3 length: 14 residues. Germline CDR1 and CDR2: MNHNY and SVGAGI (reference sequence). V lost 7 bases to trimming and J lost 5 bases; unmatched junction nucleotides: 7. The CDR3 sequence: CASKGQGLDQPQHF. CDR3 nucleotide sequence: TGTGCCAGCAAAGGACAGGGTTTAGATCAGCCCCAGCATTTT.

This rearrangement joins TRBV29-1 to TRBJ2-7; 10 nucleotides match TRBD1. The CDR3 extends over 14 amino acids. V shed 4 bases, J shed 6 bases, and the junction held 9 bases outside the gene matches. Germline V CDR1 and CDR2: SQVTM, ANQGSEA. CDR3 bases: TGCAGCGTTGGTTGGACAGGGGGATCGGGCGAGCAGTACTTC. Protein sequence: CSVGWTGGSGEQYF.

The chain has TRBV6-1 and TRBJ2-3; 11 positions agree with TRBD2. CDR1 and CDR2 (germline): MNHNS, SASEGT. V shed 4 bases, J shed 0 bases, and the junction held 9 bases outside the gene matches. This CDR3 contains 18 residues. The CDR3 coding sequence is TGTGCCAGCAGTGTGGGGTTAGCGGGGGGGCCCAGCACAGATACGCAGTATTTT. Translating it yields CASSVGLAGGPSTDTQYF.

The rearrangement links TRBV24-1 to TRBJ2-1; D is unclear. The germline V and J ends were trimmed by 7 bases and 12 bases, with 12 bases remaining between them. Germline CDR1 and CDR2: KGHDR and SFDVKD. This CDR3 comprises 11 residues. The CDR3 nucleotides read TGTGCCACCAGCTACGGGTACGGGCAGTTCTTC. This translates into CATSYGYGQFF.

V and J are TRBV30 and TRBJ2-1, with D uncertain. Germline-derived CDR1 and CDR2 are GTSNPN and SVGIG (reference sequence). Between the trimmed V and J ends, which lost 3 bases and 4 bases, there was a span of 10 bases. The CDR3 is 13 residues long. CDR3: CAWRRPLYNEQFF. As DNA, the CDR3 is TGTGCCTGGAGGAGACCACTATACAATGAGCAGTTCTTC.

The rearrangement links TRBV2 to TRBJ1-6; 7 positions agree with TRBD1. The CDR3 is 14 amino acids. V shed 6 bases, J shed 10 bases, and the junction held 9 bases outside the gene matches. Germline lookup yields CDR1 SNHLY and CDR2 FYNNEI. DNA of the CDR3: TGTGCCAGCAGAGACGGGACAGTAAACTCACCCCTCCACTTT. This translates into CASRDGTVNSPLHF.

This clone was counted once. The V and J genes are TRBV6-5 and TRBJ1-2, with 8 bases aligning to TRBD1. Trimming removed 4 bases from V and 4 bases from J; junction bases left unmatched: 11. CDR1 and CDR2 (germline): MNHEY, SVGAGI. The CDR3 totals 16 residues. The CDR3 here is CASSSFGTGNLYGYTF. CDR3 nucleotide sequence: TGTGCCAGCAGTTCTTTCGGGACAGGAAACCTCTATGGCTACACCTTC.

The DNA for the CDR3 is TGTGCCAGCAGCAAGGACCCGGGGACTGAAGCTTTCTTT. Residues: CASSKDPGTEAFF. J is TRBJ1-1 and V is TRBV12-1. TRBV12-1 is a pseudogene locus. This CDR3 comprises 13 residues.

The V call is TRBV4-1, the J call TRBJ1-4, with 10 bases that match TRBD1. The CDR3 loop spans 16 amino acids. Trimming cost V 3 bases and J 7 bases; bases outside gene matches: 8. Germline CDR1 is MGHRA and CDR2 is YSYEKL. CDR3 bases: TGCGCCAGCAGCCAGGTGACAGGGGGCCTCGGTGAAAAACTGTTTTTT. Its protein product is CASSQVTGGLGEKLFF.

V gene TRBV4-1 combines with J gene TRBJ1-5, with 8 nucleotides matching TRBD1. Germline V gene sequence: CDR1 MGHRA, CDR2 YSYEKL. V shed 0 bases and J 5 bases; nucleotides not matched to a gene: 3. CDR3 length equals 15 residues. Here the CDR3 DNA reads TGCGCCAGCAGCCAAGACAGGGGGCGCGATCAGCCCCAGCATTTT. Translating it yields CASSQDRGRDQPQHF.

The chain joins TRBV18 to TRBJ1-5; 10 bases line up with TRBD1. The CDR3 has 17 amino acids. The junction had 13 bases not matched to a gene; V was cut back by 4 bases and J by 7 bases. Looked up from germline, CDR1 is KGHSH and CDR2 is LQKENI. CDR3 coding DNA: TGTGCCAGCTCACGACGGAGGGGACAGGGGAGATTGCAGCCCCAGCATTTT. It codes for CASSRRRGQGRLQPQHF.

This chain connects TRBV7-3 to TRBJ1-1, with D perhaps matching TRBD1 (5 bases). V lost 4 bases to trimming and J lost 3 bases, with 18 bases between them. The CDR3 sequence is 16 residues long. Germline V CDR1 and CDR2: SGHTA, FQGTGA. CDR3 DNA sequence: TGTGCCAGCAGCTCAAAGGACATTCCGAGGTACACTGAAGCTTTCTTT. Translating it yields CASSSKDIPRYTEAFF.